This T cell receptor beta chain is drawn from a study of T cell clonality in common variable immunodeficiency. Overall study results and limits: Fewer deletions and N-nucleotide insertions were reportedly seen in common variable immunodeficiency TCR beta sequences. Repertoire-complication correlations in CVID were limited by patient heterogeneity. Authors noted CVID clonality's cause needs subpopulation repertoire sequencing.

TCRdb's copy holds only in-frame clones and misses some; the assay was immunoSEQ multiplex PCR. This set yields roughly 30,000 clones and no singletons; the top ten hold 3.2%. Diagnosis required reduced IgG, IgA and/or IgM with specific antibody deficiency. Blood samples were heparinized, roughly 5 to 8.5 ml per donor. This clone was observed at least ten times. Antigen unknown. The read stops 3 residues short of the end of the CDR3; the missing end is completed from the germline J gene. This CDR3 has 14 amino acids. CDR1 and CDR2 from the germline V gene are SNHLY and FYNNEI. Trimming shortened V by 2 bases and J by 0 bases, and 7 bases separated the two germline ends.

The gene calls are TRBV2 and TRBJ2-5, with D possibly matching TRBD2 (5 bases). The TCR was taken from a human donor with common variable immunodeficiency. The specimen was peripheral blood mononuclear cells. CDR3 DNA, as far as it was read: TGTGCCAGCAGTGAATGGACTGACCAAGAGACC. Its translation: CASSEWTDQET. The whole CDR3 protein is CASSEWTDQETQYF.